This is a list of T cell receptor beta chains from one sample in a study of cytotoxic CD8 clonotypes in ibrutinib-treated CLL. Profiling relied on immunoSEQ multiplex PCR, and the TCRdb table lists in-frame clones only, not all of them. Here the sample spans about 50,000 clones, 53% being singletons. The sequenced sample was PBMCs, obtained after 12 months of ibrutinib treatment. The receptors were sampled from a human donor with chronic lymphocytic leukemia. The CDR3 runs from the conserved cysteine through the conserved F or W. A D gene is named only where the DNA matches it firmly. Size values are once, few and many counts, or a class for expanded clones, and some rows have none.

v_call	clone_size	d_call	j_call	cdr3_aa	cdr3_nt
TRBV27	few	TRBD1	TRBJ1-2	CASSLSTGGWEGYTF	TGTGCCAGCAGTTTGTCGACAGGGGGCTGGGAAGGCTACACCTTC
TRBV27	NA	NA	TRBJ1-5	CASSAGAPNQPQHF	TGTGCCAGCAGTGCAGGTGCCCCGAATCAGCCCCAGCATTTT
TRBV5-1	many	TRBD1	TRBJ1-1	CASSLAGGGTEAFF	TGCGCCAGCAGCTTGGCAGGGGGCGGCACTGAAGCTTTCTTT
TRBV29-1	NA	NA	TRBJ2-3	CSVGAGDTQYF	TGCAGCGTTGGGGCGGGTGATACGCAGTATTTT
TRBV6-1	NA	TRBD2	TRBJ2-3	CASSKTSGRADTQYF	TGTGCCAGCAGCAAGACTAGCGGGAGGGCAGATACGCAGTATTTT
TRBV5-1	few	TRBD1	TRBJ1-1	CASSFTGVEAFF	TGCGCCAGCAGCTTTACAGGGGTTGAAGCTTTCTTT
TRBV5-1	NA	NA	TRBJ1-4	CASSPRPGSAEKLFF	TGCGCCAGCAGTCCCCGTCCGGGGTCGGCTGAAAAACTGTTTTTT
TRBV28	NA	TRBD2	TRBJ2-7	CASKGLAGVDYEQYF	TGTGCCAGCAAGGGACTAGCGGGAGTAGATTACGAGCAGTACTTC
TRBV29-1	NA	NA	TRBJ1-3	CSVEGGSVSGNTIYF	TGCAGCGTTGAGGGGGGCAGTGTCTCTGGAAACACCATATATTTT
TRBV18	NA	NA	TRBJ2-2	CASSPPSGQNTGELFF	TGTGCCAGCTCACCACCTTCCGGACAGAACACCGGGGAGCTGTTTTTT
TRBV5-4	NA	NA	TRBJ1-1	CASSLDRYTEAFF	TGTGCCAGCAGCTTGGATCGTTACACTGAAGCTTTCTTT
TRBV27	NA	NA	TRBJ2-7	CASSPGDSYEQYF	TGTGCCAGCAGCCCGGGGGACAGCTACGAGCAGTACTTC
TRBV5-6	NA	NA	TRBJ2-5	CASSLTEETQYF	TGTGCCAGCAGCCTCACGGAAGAGACCCAGTACTTC
TRBV9	NA	TRBD2	TRBJ2-7	CASSHGLAATEQYF	TGTGCCAGCAGCCACGGACTAGCGGCTACCGAGCAGTACTTC
TRBV29-1	NA	NA	TRBJ1-1	CSVGVSRGTEAFF	TGCAGCGTTGGGGTTAGCAGGGGCACTGAAGCTTTCTTT
TRBV4-1	few	TRBD1	TRBJ1-4	CASSPWTGRNEKLFF	TGCGCCAGCAGCCCATGGACAGGGCGTAATGAAAAACTGTTTTTT
TRBV30	NA	NA	TRBJ1-6	CASTGRTHSPLHF	TGTGCCTCCACTGGCAGGACCCATTCACCCCTCCACTTT
TRBV4-1	many	NA	TRBJ2-1	CASSPVHLGNEQFF	TGCGCCAGCAGCCCTGTCCACTTGGGCAATGAGCAGTTCTTC
TRBV27	few	NA	TRBJ1-6	CASSETDRTISPLHF	TGTGCCAGCTCGGAGACAGACAGGACGATTTCACCCCTCCACTTT
TRBV18	NA	TRBD2	TRBJ2-7	CASSPGTSGKLVYEQYF	TGTGCCAGCTCACCGGGGACTAGCGGGAAGTTAGTGTACGAGCAGTACTTC
TRBV18	few	NA	TRBJ2-7	CASSPGGGRPIEQYF	TGTGCCAGCTCACCAGGAGGAGGACGGCCTATCGAGCAGTACTTC
TRBV5-1	NA	TRBD2	TRBJ2-3	CASSLSTSGNTDTQYF	TGCGCCAGCAGCTTGTCCACTAGCGGCAACACAGATACGCAGTATTTT
TRBV28	few	NA	TRBJ1-1	CASKDTRAAFF	TGTGCCAGCAAGGACACCCGTGCGGCTTTCTTT
TRBV19	NA	TRBD2	TRBJ2-7	CASSIVGPGTSGGYEQYF	TGTGCCAGTAGTATAGTTGGACCCGGGACTAGCGGAGGCTACGAGCAGTACTTC
TRBV7-2	medium-sized	NA	TRBJ1-5	CASSSLTNQPQHF	TGTGCCAGCAGCTCTCTAACCAATCAGCCCCAGCATTTT
TRBV6-6	NA	TRBD2	TRBJ2-7	CASSALNRDYTYEQYF	TGTGCCAGCAGTGCACTAAACCGGGACTACACCTACGAGCAGTACTTC
TRBV19	once	NA	TRBJ1-2	CASSISPRRVYGYTF	TGTGCCAGTAGTATTAGTCCGCGGCGGGTCTATGGCTACACCTTC
TRBV15	NA	NA	TRBJ1-4	CATSRDRGSREKLFF	TGTGCCACCAGCAGAGATCGGGGTAGTCGTGAAAAACTGTTTTTT
TRBV2	NA	TRBD2	TRBJ2-7	CASRPGTSGRGYFYEQYF	TGTGCCAGCAGACCTGGGACTAGCGGGAGGGGTTATTTCTACGAGCAGTACTTC
TRBV11-2	few	NA	TRBJ2-2	CASSQGTANTGELFF	TGTGCCAGCAGCCAAGGGACGGCGAACACCGGGGAGCTGTTTTTT
TRBV6-1	few	TRBD2	TRBJ2-1	CASSGAPSGRAYNEQFF	TGTGCCAGCAGTGGAGCCCCTAGCGGGAGAGCGTACAATGAGCAGTTCTTC
TRBV29-1	NA	NA	TRBJ2-1	CSVLDSGPAGDEQFF	TGCAGCGTTCTTGATAGCGGCCCCGCCGGCGATGAGCAGTTCTTC
TRBV19	NA	NA	TRBJ2-3	CASSIDAIATVLSDTQYF	TGTGCCAGTAGTATAGATGCAATAGCTACGGTATTGTCCGATACGCAGTATTTT
TRBV19	NA	TRBD1	TRBJ2-7	CASSEGTGREQYF	TGTGCCAGTAGTGAGGGGACAGGGAGAGAGCAGTACTTC
TRBV5-4	medium-sized	NA	TRBJ2-5	CASSLGRGYETQYF	TGTGCCAGCAGCTTGGGCAGGGGCTATGAGACCCAGTACTTC
TRBV2	NA	TRBD1	TRBJ1-2	CASTGRGLGYTF	TGTGCCAGCACGGGCAGGGGGCTTGGCTACACCTTC
TRBV5-6	NA	NA	TRBJ1-1	CASSRGYTEAFF	TGTGCCAGCAGCCGAGGGTACACTGAAGCTTTCTTT
TRBV2	NA	NA	TRBJ1-2	CASVGTLSGFGYTF	TGTGCCAGCGTTGGGACGCTCAGTGGCTTTGGCTACACCTTC
TRBV18	NA	NA	TRBJ1-6	CASSPPGGSPLHF	TGTGCCAGCTCACCACCGGGAGGATCACCCCTCCACTTT
TRBV5-4	few	TRBD2	TRBJ2-5	CASSTGGQIQETQYF	TGTGCCAGCAGCACGGGGGGTCAGATACAAGAGACCCAGTACTTC
TRBV30	once	TRBD1	TRBJ1-1	CAWTTGGGTEAFF	TGTGCCTGGACCACAGGGGGCGGAACTGAAGCTTTCTTT
TRBV14	few	NA	TRBJ1-1	CASSHRAGRENTEAFF	TGTGCCAGCAGCCACCGGGCCGGTCGGGAAAACACTGAAGCTTTCTTT
TRBV5-1	NA	TRBD1	TRBJ2-1	CASSSGTGTNEQFF	TGCGCCAGCAGCTCCGGGACAGGGACCAATGAGCAGTTCTTC
TRBV12-1	NA	NA	TRBJ2-7	CASSFAQLAGGPCGEQYF	TGTGCCAGCAGCTTTGCGCAACTAGCGGGAGGGCCGTGTGGAGAGCAGTACTTC
TRBV19	once	NA	TRBJ2-5	CASSGVSQETQYF	TGTGCCAGTAGTGGGGTCAGCCAAGAGACCCAGTACTTC
TRBV4-2	few	NA	TRBJ1-5	CASSQDGSNQPQHF	TGTGCCAGCAGCCAAGACGGGAGCAATCAGCCCCAGCATTTT
TRBV28	NA	NA	TRBJ1-2	CASSPGFPGYTF	TGTGCCAGCAGTCCAGGGTTTCCTGGCTACACCTTC
TRBV9	NA	TRBD2	TRBJ2-1	CASSVESGSAVEQFF	TGTGCCAGCAGCGTAGAGAGCGGGAGCGCGGTTGAGCAGTTCTTC
TRBV10-3	NA	NA	TRBJ2-7	CAITSDRDEQYF	TGTGCCATCACCTCGGACAGAGACGAGCAGTACTTC
TRBV11-1	NA	TRBD1	TRBJ2-2	CASSLAGQVTGELFF	TGTGCCAGCAGCTTAGCGGGACAGGTCACCGGGGAGCTGTTTTTT
TRBV2	NA	TRBD1	TRBJ1-2	CASKGSRTGAYGYTF	TGTGCCAGCAAAGGGTCCCGGACAGGGGCCTATGGCTACACCTTC
TRBV7-2	NA	TRBD1	TRBJ2-3	CASTLTWGQGRRTDTQYF	TGTGCCAGCACCCTTACTTGGGGACAGGGAAGGAGGACAGATACGCAGTATTTT
TRBV9	NA	NA	TRBJ2-7	CASSVDPGSYEQYF	TGTGCCAGCAGCGTAGATCCGGGGTCCTACGAGCAGTACTTC